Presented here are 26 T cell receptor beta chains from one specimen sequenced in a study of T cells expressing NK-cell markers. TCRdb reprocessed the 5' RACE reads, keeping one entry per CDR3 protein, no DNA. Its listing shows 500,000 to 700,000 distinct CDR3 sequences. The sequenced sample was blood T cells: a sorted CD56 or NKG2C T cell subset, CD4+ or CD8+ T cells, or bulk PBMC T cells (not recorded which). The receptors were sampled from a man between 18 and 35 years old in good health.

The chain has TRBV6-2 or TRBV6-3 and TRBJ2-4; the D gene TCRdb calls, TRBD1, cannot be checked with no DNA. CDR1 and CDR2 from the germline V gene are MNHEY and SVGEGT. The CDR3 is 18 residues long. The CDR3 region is CASSAISGAIGAKNIQYF.

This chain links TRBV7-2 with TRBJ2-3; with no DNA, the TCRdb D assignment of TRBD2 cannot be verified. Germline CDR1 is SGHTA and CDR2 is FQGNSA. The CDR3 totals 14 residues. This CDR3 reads CASSLRNGGDTQYF.

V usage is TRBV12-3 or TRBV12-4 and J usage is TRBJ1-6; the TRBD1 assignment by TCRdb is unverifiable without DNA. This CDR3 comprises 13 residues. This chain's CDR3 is CASTRRDTLPLHF.

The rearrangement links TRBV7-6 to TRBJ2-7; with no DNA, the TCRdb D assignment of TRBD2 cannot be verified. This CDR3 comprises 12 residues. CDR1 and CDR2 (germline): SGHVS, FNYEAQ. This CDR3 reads CASSLEGSRQYF.

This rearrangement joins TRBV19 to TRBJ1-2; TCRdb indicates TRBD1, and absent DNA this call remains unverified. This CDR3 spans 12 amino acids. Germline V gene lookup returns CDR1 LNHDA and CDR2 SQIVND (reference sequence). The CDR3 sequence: CASHPGTYGYTF.

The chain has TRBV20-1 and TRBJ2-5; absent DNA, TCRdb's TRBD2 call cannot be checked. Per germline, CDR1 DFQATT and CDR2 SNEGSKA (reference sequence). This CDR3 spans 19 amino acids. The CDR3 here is CSATVGTSGSHWYQETQYF.

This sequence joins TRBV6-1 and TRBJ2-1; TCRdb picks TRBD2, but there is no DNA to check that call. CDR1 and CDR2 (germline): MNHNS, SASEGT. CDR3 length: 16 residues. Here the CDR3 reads CASSPPWEALGNEQFF.

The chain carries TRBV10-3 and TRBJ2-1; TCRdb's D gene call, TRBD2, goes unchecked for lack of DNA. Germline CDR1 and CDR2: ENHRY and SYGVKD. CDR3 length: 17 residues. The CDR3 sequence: CAISDEVLAGVAREQFF.

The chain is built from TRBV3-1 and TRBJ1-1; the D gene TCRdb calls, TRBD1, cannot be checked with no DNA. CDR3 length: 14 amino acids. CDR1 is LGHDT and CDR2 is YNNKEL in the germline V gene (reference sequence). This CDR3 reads CASTIQEQVRRLFF. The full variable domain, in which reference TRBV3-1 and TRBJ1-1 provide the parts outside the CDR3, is DTAVSQTPKYLVTQMGNDKSIKCEQNLGHDTMYWYKQDSKKFLKIMFSYNNKELIINETVPNRFSPKSPDKAHLNLHINSLELGDSAVYFCASTIQEQVRRLFFGQGTRLTVV.

CDR3 in amino acids: CASRQAGDSYEQYF. The rearrangement joins TRBV4-2 to TRBJ2-7; with no DNA, the TCRdb D assignment of TRBD2 cannot be verified. This CDR3 region has 14 residues. Germline V CDR1 and CDR2: LGHNA, YNFKEQ.

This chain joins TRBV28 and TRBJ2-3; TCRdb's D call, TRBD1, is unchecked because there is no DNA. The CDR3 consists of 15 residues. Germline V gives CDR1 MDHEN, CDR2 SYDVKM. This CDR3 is CASSWGQTFTDTQYF.

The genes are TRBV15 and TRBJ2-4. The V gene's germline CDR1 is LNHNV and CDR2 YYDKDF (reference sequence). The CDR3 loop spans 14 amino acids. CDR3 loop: CATSRDSGANIQYF.

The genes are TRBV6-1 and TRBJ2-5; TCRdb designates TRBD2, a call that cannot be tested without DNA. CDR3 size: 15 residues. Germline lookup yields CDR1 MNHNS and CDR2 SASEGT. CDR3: CASTSYGVFQETQYF.

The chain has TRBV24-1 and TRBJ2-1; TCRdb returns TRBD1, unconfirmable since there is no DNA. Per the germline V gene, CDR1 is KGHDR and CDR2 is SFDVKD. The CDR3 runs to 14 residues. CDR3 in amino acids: CATSPGTGYNEQFF.

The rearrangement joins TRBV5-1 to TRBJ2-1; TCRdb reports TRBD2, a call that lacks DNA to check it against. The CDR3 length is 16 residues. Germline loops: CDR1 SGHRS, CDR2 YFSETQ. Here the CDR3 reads CASSRGLAGYNNEQFF.

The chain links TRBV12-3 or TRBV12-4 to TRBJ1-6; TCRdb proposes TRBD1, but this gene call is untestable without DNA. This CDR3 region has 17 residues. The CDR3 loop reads CASSLRLGQGINSPLHF.

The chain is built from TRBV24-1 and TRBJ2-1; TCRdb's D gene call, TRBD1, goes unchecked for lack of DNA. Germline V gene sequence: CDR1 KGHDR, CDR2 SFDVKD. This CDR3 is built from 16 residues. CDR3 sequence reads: CATSVGGRFRINEQFF.

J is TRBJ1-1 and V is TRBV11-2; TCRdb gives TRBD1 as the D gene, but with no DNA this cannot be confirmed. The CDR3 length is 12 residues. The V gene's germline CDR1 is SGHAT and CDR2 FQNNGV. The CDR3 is CASTPYPTEAFF.

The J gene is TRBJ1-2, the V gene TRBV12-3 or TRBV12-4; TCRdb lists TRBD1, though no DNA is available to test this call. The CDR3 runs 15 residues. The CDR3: CASRGQGRDYYGYTF.

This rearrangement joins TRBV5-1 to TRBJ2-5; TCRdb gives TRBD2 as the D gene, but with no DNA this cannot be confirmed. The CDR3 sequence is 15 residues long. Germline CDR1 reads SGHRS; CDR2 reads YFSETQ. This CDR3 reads CASSTSGIPGETQYF.

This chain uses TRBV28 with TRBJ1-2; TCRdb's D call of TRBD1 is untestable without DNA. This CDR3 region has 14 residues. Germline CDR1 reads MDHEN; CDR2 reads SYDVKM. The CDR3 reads CASRRGTVLYGYTF.

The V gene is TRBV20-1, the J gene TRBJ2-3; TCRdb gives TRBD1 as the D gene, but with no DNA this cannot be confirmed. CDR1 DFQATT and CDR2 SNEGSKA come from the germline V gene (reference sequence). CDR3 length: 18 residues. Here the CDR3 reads CSARGQGSLAGPTDTQYF.

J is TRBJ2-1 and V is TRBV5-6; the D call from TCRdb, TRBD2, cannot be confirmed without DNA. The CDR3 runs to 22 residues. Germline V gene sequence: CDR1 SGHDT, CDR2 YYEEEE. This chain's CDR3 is CASSLRADWRVSTGIAYNEQFF.

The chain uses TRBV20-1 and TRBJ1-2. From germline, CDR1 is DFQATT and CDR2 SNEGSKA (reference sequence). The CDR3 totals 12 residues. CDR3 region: CSAKGGIHGYTF.

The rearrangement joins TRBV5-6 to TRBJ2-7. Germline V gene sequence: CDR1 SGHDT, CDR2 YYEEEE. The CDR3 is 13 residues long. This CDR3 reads CASSGGSSYEQYF. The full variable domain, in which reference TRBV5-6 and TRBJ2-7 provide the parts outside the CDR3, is DAGVTQSPTHLIKTRGQQVTLRCSPKSGHDTVSWYQQALGQGPQFIFQYYEEEERQRGNFPDRFSGHQFPNYSSELNVNALLLGDSALYLCASSGGSSYEQYFGPGTRLTVT.

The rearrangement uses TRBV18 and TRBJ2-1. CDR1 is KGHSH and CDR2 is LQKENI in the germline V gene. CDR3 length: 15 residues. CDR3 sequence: CASSPLAEKNNEQFF.